Here is one TCR beta chain with its context. Its antigen is unknown. This record comes from a study of T-cell memory formation after mild COVID-19. About the study: Largely donor-specific TCR clusters were found. Whole-study findings and limits: The CD4+ clones that contracted clustered mainly within CM and EM, and the CD8+ clones concentrated in EMRA. In second-wave clones peaking day 37, SARS-CoV-2 specificity remained unconfirmed.

Using constant-segment primers, 5'RACE produced TCR alpha and TCR beta cDNA libraries carrying sample barcodes and UMIs. Via MiXCR, TCRdb re-called the 5' RACE reads, giving one row per CDR3 protein. The table shows around 82,000 distinct CDR3 sequences, with 9.5% to 15% occurring only once. Germline CDR1 is MNHEY and CDR2 is SVGEGT. The CDR3 runs to 18 residues. V gave up 1 base and J gave up 2 bases; unmatched junction bases: 9. The sequenced sample consisted of PBMCs or a T cell subset sorted from them (not recorded which). This chain links TRBV6-2 or TRBV6-3 with TRBJ2-3; TRBD1 matches at 10 bases. This receptor was obtained from a man younger than 30 who had mild COVID-19 (a few samples of this study predate the infection). Cell type and time point are not known. CDR3 protein: CASSYLSDRGLSTDTQYF. The CDR3 bases are TGTGCCAGCAGTTACTTATCAGACAGGGGGCTCTCCACAGATACGCAGTATTTT.